Listed here are 4 T cell receptor beta chains from one sample, sequenced in a study of CD8 T cells in Susac syndrome (dated by TCRdb to between 2019 and 2020). To prepare the library, the immunoSEQ multiplex PCR assay was applied. RNA was extracted using the RNeasy kit, and about 0.45 to 1 ug of the RNA was reverse transcribed with random hexamers. The raw public reads went through TCRdb reprocessing: fastp at Q25, MiXCR clone calling, in-frame beta chains kept. Every distinct CDR3 protein forms one entry, paired with its most common genes and DNA. The sample table contains about 120,000 distinct CDR3 sequences; only one count was recorded for 90% to 95% of them. The top ten constitute about 0.098% of the sample. Sequenced material: CD4+ T cells from PBMCs. Receptors originate from a human donor in good health.

The V call is TRBV19, the J call TRBJ1-1; perhaps TRBD1 as D (5 bases). This CDR3 spans 13 amino acids. Germline lookup yields CDR1 LNHDA and CDR2 SQIVND (reference sequence). With 6 bases removed from V and 5 bases from J, the gap between germline ends came to 13 bases. The CDR3: CASSNAGGTEAFF. CDR3 DNA sequence: TGTGCCAGTAGCAATGCCGGGGGGACTGAAGCTTTCTTT.

This rearrangement joins TRBV5-1 to TRBJ2-1, with D hard to call. The CDR3 is made up of 16 amino acids. Trimming removed 4 bases at V and 0 bases at J, with 14 bases between. CDR1 SGHRS and CDR2 YFSETQ come from the germline V gene. The CDR3 is CASSLEELGSYNEQFF. CDR3 sequence (DNA): TGCGCCAGCAGCCTTGAAGAGTTGGGCTCCTACAATGAGCAGTTCTTC.

V gene TRBV5-4 combines with J gene TRBJ2-2; 8 nucleotides match TRBD2. The germline V gene encodes CDR1 SGHNT and CDR2 YYREEE (reference sequence). This CDR3 region has 14 residues. The trim removed 1 base at V and 6 bases at J, leaving 2 bases unmatched. The CDR3 sequence: CASSLPSGPGELFF. For the CDR3, the DNA is TGTGCCAGCAGCTTGCCTAGCGGGCCCGGGGAGCTGTTTTTT. Full variable domain (remainder filled in from reference TRBV5-4 and TRBJ2-2): ETGVTQSPTHLIKTRGQQVTLRCSSQSGHNTVSWYQQALGQGPQFIFQYYREEENGRGNFPPRFSGLQFPNYSSELNVNALELDDSALYLCASSLPSGPGELFFGEGSRLTVL.

The genes are TRBV19 and TRBJ1-1; 9 nucleotides agree with TRBD1. The J segment lost 9 bases and the V segment lost 4 bases, leaving 9 bases of the junction unmatched. Germline CDR1 is LNHDA and CDR2 is SQIVND (reference sequence). The CDR3 has 14 amino acids. The CDR3 nucleotides read TGTGCCAGTAGTACGGACAGGGGCGCGTTTAAAGCTTTCTTT. This gives the protein CASSTDRGAFKAFF. Full variable domain (remainder filled in from reference TRBV19 and TRBJ1-1): DGGITQSPKYLFRKEGQNVTLSCEQNLNHDAMYWYRQDPGQGLRLIYYSQIVNDFQKGDIAEGYSVSREKKESFPLTVTSAQKNPTAFYLCASSTDRGAFKAFFGQGTRLTVV.